The 32 T cell receptor beta chains listed next were all sequenced from one sample in a study of T cell repertoires in cytomegalovirus infection (dated by TCRdb to about 2019). The sequencer listed for this sample is Illumina HiSeq 1500. TCRdb took the public reads, trimmed them with fastp at Q25, ran MiXCR for clone calling and kept in-frame beta chains. Entries that share a CDR3 protein sequence are merged under the most common genes and DNA. Recorded for this sample are around 280,000 distinct CDR3 sequences; roughly a tenth of them occurred a single time. Around 2.4% of the sample comes from the top ten. The sequenced sample was PBMCs. The receptors were sampled from a human donor in good health (CMV status not recorded). Some clones in this sample may be carry-over from other donors' samples.

In this sample, this clonotype turned up a few times. J is TRBJ2-2 and V is TRBV5-1; TRBD2 agrees at 7 bases. The V gene's germline CDR1 is SGHRS and CDR2 YFSETQ. V shed 4 bases, J shed 4 bases, and the junction held 4 bases outside the gene matches. The CDR3 runs 14 residues. The CDR3 is CASSPGTTTGELFF. CDR3 DNA sequence: TGCGCCAGCAGCCCGGGGACTACCACCGGGGAGCTGTTTTTT.

This clonotype was recorded at least ten times. This rearrangement joins TRBV7-2 to TRBJ2-4, with D tentatively TRBD1 or TRBD2 (5 bases each). In germline, CDR1 is SGHTA, CDR2 FQGNSA. This CDR3 is 16 amino acids long. Trimming took 5 bases from V and 6 from J, leaving 20 bases between them. CDR3 coding DNA: TGTGCCAGCAGCACAACTCCGGGACCGCTAAGAAACATTCAGTACTTC. It translates to CASSTTPGPLRNIQYF.

In this sample, this clonotype turned up a few times. The chain employs TRBV28 and TRBJ1-4, with a weak D call TRBD1 (5 bases). The CDR3 loop spans 12 amino acids. CDR1 and CDR2 (germline): MDHEN, SYDVKM. Trimming pared 8 bases from V and 8 bases from J, leaving 12 bases between. The CDR3 coding sequence is TGTGCCAGCGGGGGAGTTAGGGAAAAACTGTTTTTT. Residues: CASGGVREKLFF.

The chain couples TRBV5-1 to TRBJ1-2; possibly TRBD1 for D (6 bases). The V and J ends lost 8 bases and 4 bases respectively, with 21 bases between them. The CDR3 has 15 residues. CDR1 is SGHRS, CDR2 YFSETQ, per germline. CDR3 coding DNA: TGCGCCAGTAAGAGCCGGACAGAATCTCCCTATGGCTACACCTTC. Translated: CASKSRTESPYGYTF.

This chain uses TRBV20-1 with TRBJ2-5; 11 positions match TRBD2. CDR1 and CDR2 from the germline V gene are DFQATT and SNEGSKA (reference sequence). The CDR3 extends over 16 amino acids. Losses at the gene ends were 6 bases for V and 1 base for J; bases not matched to a gene: 10. The CDR3 reads CSATSTSGGVQETQYF. For the CDR3, the DNA is TGCAGTGCAACATCCACTAGCGGGGGAGTCCAAGAGACCCAGTACTTC.

This clonotype was detected ten times or more. V usage is TRBV25-1 and J usage is TRBJ2-2; perhaps D is TRBD1 or TRBD2 (5 bases each). Deletions cut 7 bases from V and 6 bases from J, with 9 bases between. Germline-derived CDR1 and CDR2 are MGHDK and SYGVNS. The CDR3 spans 12 residues. This CDR3 is CASNLGAGELFF. In DNA, the CDR3 is TGTGCCAGCAATTTGGGGGCCGGGGAGCTGTTTTTT.

This clonotype was counted many times. The chain links TRBV5-1 to TRBJ2-2; TRBD2 is a possible D gene (6 bases). The germline gives CDR1 SGHRS, CDR2 YFSETQ. Trimming removed 3 bases from V and 6 bases from J, with 18 bases in between. The CDR3 consists of 16 residues. CDR3 nucleotides: TGCGCCAGCAGCTCCGGGAGAGGGCCGGTCGCCGGGGAGCTGTTTTTT. As protein: CASSSGRGPVAGELFF.

This clonotype was counted ten times or more. The chain joins TRBV5-6 to TRBJ2-7; 10 bases are a match to TRBD1. The CDR3 runs to 14 residues. V trimming: 2 bases; J trimming: 5 bases; junction bases outside the gene matches: 4. Per the germline V gene, CDR1 is SGHDT and CDR2 is YYEEEE. The CDR3 nucleotides read TGTGCCAGCAGCTTTCCGGGACAGGGGAACGAGCAGTACGTC. Its translation: CASSFPGQGNEQYV.

The table lists this clonotype with many counts. The rearrangement joins TRBV7-2 to TRBJ2-3, with 8 bases that match TRBD1. The CDR3 is made up of 13 amino acids. Germline V gene sequence: CDR1 SGHTA, CDR2 FQGNSA. The J segment lost 10 bases and the V segment lost 4 bases, leaving 7 bases of the junction unmatched. The chain's CDR3 is CASSYRQGYSQYF. The CDR3 nucleotides read TGTGCCAGCAGCTATCGACAGGGGTATTCGCAGTATTTT.

This clonotype has at least ten counts. This chain joins TRBV20-1 and TRBJ2-1; 9 bases are a match to TRBD2. V gave up 6 bases and J gave up 9 bases; unmatched junction bases: 15. Germline loops: CDR1 DFQATT, CDR2 SNEGSKA (reference sequence). CDR3 length equals 15 residues. CDR3 sequence reads: CSAPLGPSGEGEQFF. In DNA, the CDR3 is TGCAGTGCCCCGCTCGGGCCTAGCGGGGAGGGTGAGCAGTTCTTC.

This clonotype was picked up a small number of times. The rearrangement uses TRBV2 and TRBJ1-1, with TRBD1 matching over 9 bases. CDR1 SNHLY and CDR2 FYNNEI come from the germline V gene. The V gene end was trimmed by 4 bases and the J gene end by 8 bases; junction bases not matched to a gene: 11. This CDR3 contains 15 residues. As DNA, the CDR3 is TGTGCCAGCAGTGGTCCGGGACAGGGTTATTCAGAAGCTTTCTTT. Amino acid sequence: CASSGPGQGYSEAFF.

This clonotype was detected ten times or more. The chain joins TRBV10-3 to TRBJ1-1; D might be TRBD1 (5 bases). The CDR3 totals 13 residues. The ends were cut back, 4 bases at V and 6 bases at J, with 12 bases in the middle. Germline V gene lookup returns CDR1 ENHRY and CDR2 SYGVKD. The CDR3 is CAISGGRAAEAFF. CDR3 DNA: TGTGCCATCAGTGGAGGCAGGGCGGCTGAAGCTTTCTTT.

This clonotype was seen at least ten times. The chain uses TRBV7-9 and TRBJ1-1; 7 bases map to TRBD1. The germline gives CDR1 SEHNR, CDR2 FQNEAQ (reference sequence). This CDR3 is built from 14 residues. V shed 3 bases and J 2 bases; nucleotides not matched to a gene: 3. The CDR3 is CASSLGTANTEAFF. As DNA, the CDR3 is TGTGCCAGCAGCTTGGGGACAGCCAACACTGAAGCTTTCTTT.

This clonotype has ten or more counts. This chain links TRBV27 with TRBJ2-3, with 8 bases that match TRBD2. CDR3 length: 17 amino acids. Germline values: CDR1 MNHEY, CDR2 SMNVEV (reference sequence). The V segment lost 5 bases and the J segment 2 bases; nucleotides outside the gene matches: 12. The CDR3 sequence is CASSGRLSGGATDTQYF. The CDR3 nucleotides are TGTGCCAGCAGTGGCAGGCTGTCCGGGGGGGCCACAGATACGCAGTATTTT.

This clonotype came up many times. The V and J genes are TRBV6-2 or TRBV6-3 and TRBJ2-4; D ambiguous. This CDR3 region has 13 residues. Germline CDR1 is MNHEY and CDR2 is SVGEGT. V was clipped by 6 bases and J by 9 bases, with 15 bases between them. The CDR3 sequence is CASSLGQTSIQYF. The CDR3, as DNA: TGTGCCAGCAGCCTCGGGCAGACGAGCATTCAGTACTTC.

This clonotype was recorded at least ten times. The V gene is TRBV28, the J gene TRBJ2-3; no firm D call. In germline, CDR1 is MDHEN, CDR2 SYDVKM. Trimming took off 3 bases at V and 2 bases at J, with 12 bases between the two ends. This CDR3 is built from 15 residues. CDR3: CASSFPPGYTDTQYF. CDR3 coding DNA: TGTGCCAGCAGTTTCCCTCCCGGTTACACAGATACGCAGTATTTT.

This clonotype was recorded at least ten times. The chain is built from TRBV19 and TRBJ2-2; the match to TRBD1 covers 7 bases. Germline V gene lookup returns CDR1 LNHDA and CDR2 SQIVND (reference sequence). The CDR3 has 14 residues. V shed 7 bases and J 4 bases; nucleotides not matched to a gene: 6. The CDR3 reads CASNRGRGTGELFF. CDR3 nucleotide sequence: TGTGCCAGTAATAGGGGGCGAGGCACCGGGGAGCTGTTTTTT.

This clonotype was seen ten or more times. The chain couples TRBV20-1 to TRBJ2-7; TRBD1 agrees at 8 bases. This CDR3 comprises 15 residues. Germline lookup yields CDR1 DFQATT and CDR2 SNEGSKA (reference sequence). The V and J ends lost 0 bases and 3 bases, in that order; junction bases with no gene match: 7. CDR3 bases: TGCAGTGCTAGAGATGGCCAGGGGGCAGGCTACGAGCAGTACGTC. Protein: CSARDGQGAGYEQYV.

This clonotype was seen ten or more times. The chain is built from TRBV12-3 or TRBV12-4 and TRBJ2-2, with D tentatively TRBD1 or TRBD2 (5 bases each). The CDR3 spans 13 residues. V lost 4 bases and J lost 3, with 6 bases in between. The CDR3: CASSWGHTGELFF. The CDR3 bases are TGTGCCAGCAGTTGGGGACACACCGGGGAGCTGTTTTTT.

This clonotype was seen at least ten times. The rearrangement links TRBV19 to TRBJ2-1, with D perhaps TRBD1 or TRBD2 (6 bases each). Germline CDR1 LNHDA, CDR2 SQIVND (reference sequence). Trimming took 1 base from V and 6 from J, leaving 10 bases between them. The CDR3 runs to 14 residues. The CDR3 DNA sequence: TGTGCCAGTAGTATAGGAGGGGGGCTCAATGAGCAGTTCTTC. This encodes CASSIGGGLNEQFF.

V is TRBV7-9 and J is TRBJ1-2; possible D gene TRBD1, 6 bases. CDR1 is SEHNR and CDR2 is FQNEAQ in the germline V gene (reference sequence). Trimming removed 11 bases at V and 5 bases at J, with 15 bases between. The CDR3 loop spans 12 amino acids. CDR3 loop: CAWGGPTYGYTF. The DNA of the CDR3 is TGTGCCTGGGGGGGCCCGACTTATGGCTACACCTTC.

There are many counts of this clonotype. The chain is built from TRBV28 and TRBJ2-3; no clear D. Between the trimmed V and J ends, which lost 6 bases and 2 bases, there was a span of 9 bases. Germline V gene sequence: CDR1 MDHEN, CDR2 SYDVKM. The CDR3 extends over 13 amino acids. CDR3 in amino acids: CASRGPYTDTQYF. The CDR3 DNA reads as TGTGCCAGCAGAGGGCCCTACACAGATACGCAGTATTTT.

Points on this clonotype: The missing conserved phenylalanine or tryptophan at the end of this CDR3 makes a read error likely. The rearrangement joins TRBV3-1 to TRBJ1-1, with D possibly matching TRBD1 (6 bases). Between the trimmed V and J ends, which lost 3 bases and 2 bases, there was a span of 10 bases. The CDR3 has 14 amino acids. Germline-derived CDR1 and CDR2 are LGHDT and YNNKEL (reference sequence). CDR3: CASSQHRDNTEAFL. The CDR3 DNA follows: TGTGCCAGCAGCCAGCACAGGGACAACACTGAAGCTTTCTTA.

The rearrangement links TRBV19 to TRBJ1-2; no firm D call. The germline V gene encodes CDR1 LNHDA and CDR2 SQIVND (reference sequence). The V end lost 3 bases, the J end lost 5 bases, and 16 bases lay between the germline ends. The CDR3 covers 15 residues. The CDR3 nucleotides read TGTGCCAGTAGTATGATGGACGGATCCCGATATGGCTACACCTTC. Residues: CASSMMDGSRYGYTF. The full variable domain, completed using reference TRBV19 and TRBJ1-2, is DGGITQSPKYLFRKEGQNVTLSCEQNLNHDAMYWYRQDPGQGLRLIYYSQIVNDFQKGDIAEGYSVSREKKESFPLTVTSAQKNPTAFYLCASSMMDGSRYGYTFGSGTRLTVV.

This clonotype was observed at least ten times. The chain employs TRBV11-1 and TRBJ2-1, with 7 positions matching TRBD2. The CDR3 length is 16 residues. Germline CDR1 SGHAT, CDR2 FQDESV (reference sequence). J lost 4 bases, V lost 2 bases, and 8 bases had no gene match. The CDR3 region has the DNA TGTGCCAGCAGCTTAAATGGGGGGGGGACGTACAATGAGCAGTTCTTC. It translates to CASSLNGGGTYNEQFF.

This clonotype was recorded many times. The CDR3 loop is CASSYSGATDTQYF. The CDR3 bases are TGTGCCAGCAGTTACTCTGGAGCCACAGATACGCAGTATTTT. This chain uses TRBV6-5 with TRBJ2-3, with D unresolved. The CDR3 is made up of 14 amino acids. CDR1 MNHEY and CDR2 SVGAGI come from the germline V gene. The V gene lost 0 bases and the J gene lost 2 bases, with 6 bases spanning the gap.

This clonotype was counted many times. The chain carries TRBV29-1 and TRBJ1-6, with a weak D call TRBD1 (5 bases). The CDR3 covers 14 residues. Germline loops: CDR1 SQVTM, CDR2 ANQGSEA. The ends were cut back, 0 bases at V and 5 bases at J, with 8 bases in the middle. The CDR3 sequence is CSVEDPGDNSPLHF. CDR3 in DNA: TGCAGCGTTGAAGATCCGGGGGATAATTCACCCCTCCACTTT.

This clonotype came up many times. The V and J genes are TRBV7-2 and TRBJ2-1; TRBD2 agrees at 10 bases. V trimming: 1 base; J trimming: 12 bases; junction bases outside the gene matches: 9. This CDR3 region has 15 residues. Germline CDR1 SGHTA, CDR2 FQGNSA. For the CDR3, the DNA is TGTGCCAGCAGCTTAGTAGCGGGGGGAGAATCTAGGCAGTTCTTC. It codes for CASSLVAGGESRQFF.

In this sample, this clonotype turned up once. This rearrangement joins TRBV11-2 to TRBJ2-7, with D possibly matching TRBD2 (6 bases). Trimming cost V 0 bases and J 0 bases, with 9 bases left between them. From germline, CDR1 is SGHAT and CDR2 FQNNGV. The CDR3 is made up of 15 amino acids. The CDR3 is CASSLERGLSYEQYF. The CDR3 DNA follows: TGTGCCAGCAGCTTAGAGCGGGGACTCTCCTACGAGCAGTACTTC.

This clonotype was seen at least ten times. This chain connects TRBV7-8 to TRBJ2-5, with D perhaps TRBD1 or TRBD2 (5 bases each). The ends were cut back, 7 bases at V and 3 bases at J, with 12 bases in the middle. Per the germline V gene, CDR1 is SGHVS and CDR2 is FQNEAQ. The CDR3 is 13 amino acids. The CDR3 sequence is CASNGDPEETQYF. The CDR3 bases are TGTGCCAGCAACGGGGACCCAGAAGAGACCCAGTACTTC. Using reference TRBV7-8 and TRBJ2-5 for the parts outside the CDR3, the full variable domain is GAGVSQSPRYKVAKRGQDVALRCDPISGHVSLFWYQQALGQGPEFLTYFQNEAQLDKSGLPSDRFFAERPEGSVSTLKIQRTQQEDSAVYLCASNGDPEETQYFGPGTRLLVL.

This CDR3 reads CATSARQNEKLFF. The DNA of the CDR3 is TGTGCCACCAGCGCCCGACAGAATGAAAAACTGTTTTTT. This chain uses TRBV15 with TRBJ1-4; maybe TRBD1 (5 bases). Germline CDR1 LNHNV, CDR2 YYDKDF (reference sequence). The CDR3 runs 13 residues. V was cut by 5 bases and J by 5 bases, with 9 bases left in between.

V usage is TRBV28 and J usage is TRBJ2-3, with 9 bases that match TRBD2. The CDR3 contains 14 residues. Germline CDR1 is MDHEN and CDR2 is SYDVKM. V shed 5 bases, J shed 2 bases, and the junction held 2 bases outside the gene matches. The CDR3 DNA reads TGTGCCAGCAGTCCTAGCGGGGTCACAGATACGCAGTATTTT. Translated, it gives CASSPSGVTDTQYF.